Listed below are T cell receptor beta chains from one sample, sequenced in a study of blood T cells in healthy people across ages. TCRdb analysed the 5' RACE reads with MiXCR anew, one entry per CDR3 protein. The data show about 2 million distinct CDR3 sequences, about 50% seen once. Sequenced: blood. These receptors were obtained from a woman in her thirties or forties in good health. The CDR3 runs from the conserved cysteine through the conserved F or W. Fields, in order: clone size, J gene, D gene, V gene, CDR3 DNA, CDR3 protein. A D gene is named only where the DNA matches it firmly. Clone sizes are given selectively: once, few, many, or a class where the clone is expanded.

NA	TRBJ1-2	TRBD1	TRBV15	TGTGCCACCACCCCGGACAGGGTGAACTATGGCTACACCTTC	CATTPDRVNYGYTF
NA	TRBJ2-1	TRBD2	TRBV9	TGTGCCAGCAGCGGGCAACTAGCGATTGGTGAGCAGTTCTTC	CASSGQLAIGEQFF
few	TRBJ2-5	NA	TRBV15	TGTGCCACCAGCAGACCCCGTGAAAAGGGCCAAGAGACCCAGTACTTC	CATSRPREKGQETQYF
NA	TRBJ2-7	NA	TRBV27	TGTGCCAGCAGTTTTTCAGGGGACCGCTACGAGCAGTACTTC	CASSFSGDRYEQYF
NA	TRBJ2-7	NA	TRBV28	TGTGCCATCGCGAAACCGGGCCCACACGAGCAGTACTTC	CAIAKPGPHEQYF
once	TRBJ2-2	NA	TRBV20-1	TGCAGTGCTGAGGGGGGGCTATCCGAGGACACCGGGGAGCTGTTTTTT	CSAEGGLSEDTGELFF
few	TRBJ2-3	TRBD1	TRBV11-1	TGTGCCAGCAGCTTAGGACAGGGGGTTAGCACAGATACGCAGTATTTT	CASSLGQGVSTDTQYF
NA	TRBJ2-3	TRBD2	TRBV9	TGTGCCAGCAGCGTAGCTAGCGGGGGGCTCACAGATACGCAGTATTTT	CASSVASGGLTDTQYF
NA	TRBJ2-1	NA	TRBV6-2/TRBV6-3	TGTGCCAGCAGGGACCCGACGGAAAACAATGAGCAGTTCTTC	CASRDPTENNEQFF
NA	TRBJ2-5	TRBD2	TRBV6-5	TGTGCCAGCAGTTACCGACCCCCACTAGCGGGGGCACAAGAGACCCAGTACTTC	CASSYRPPLAGAQETQYF
NA	TRBJ2-7	NA	TRBV7-9	TGTGCCAGCACCCGGGACAAATGGTCCTACGAGCAGTACTTC	CASTRDKWSYEQYF
few	TRBJ2-1	NA	TRBV5-6	TGTGCCAGCAGCTTGGTGGGGGCGGAGCAGTTCTTC	CASSLVGAEQFF
NA	TRBJ2-5	TRBD2	TRBV5-1	TGCGCCAGCAGCCGTATTCCCGGGACTAGCGGCCAAGAGACCCAGTACTTC	CASSRIPGTSGQETQYF
NA	TRBJ2-5	TRBD1	TRBV24-1	TGTGCCACCAGTGTATCGTGGGACAGGGGGCAGTACTTC	CATSVSWDRGQYF
NA	TRBJ1-2	NA	TRBV12-3/TRBV12-4	TGTGCCAGCAGTTTACTCACAGGAGCGGGCTACACCTTC	CASSLLTGAGYTF
NA	TRBJ1-2	NA	TRBV7-9	TGTGCCAGCAGCTCCGATTGGGGGTCGTGGGGCTACACCTTC	CASSSDWGSWGYTF
NA	TRBJ2-5	NA	TRBV28	TGTGCCAGCAGTTTGGTCTGGGGGGGCGGTGGCCAAGAGACCCAGTACTTC	CASSLVWGGGGQETQYF
NA	TRBJ2-5	NA	TRBV6-2/TRBV6-3	TGTGCCAGCCGGGGACTCGCGGAGCAGTACTTC	CASRGLAEQYF
NA	TRBJ2-1	TRBD2	TRBV7-2	TGTGCCAGCAGCTTAGTCCCGGGACTAGCGGGGCCGTTCTACAATGAGCAGTTCTTC	CASSLVPGLAGPFYNEQFF
NA	TRBJ2-5	NA	TRBV13	TGTGCCAGCAGCCTCAGGGTGAGAGGGACCCAGTACTTC	CASSLRVRGTQYF
NA	TRBJ2-1	TRBD1	TRBV5-6	TGTGCCAGCAGCTCGACAGGGGGCTTGAGCTCCTACAATGAGCAGTTCTTC	CASSSTGGLSSYNEQFF
few	TRBJ2-7	NA	TRBV5-1	TGCGCCAGCAGCTTGGGGTACGACAGCGCCTACGAGCAGTACTTC	CASSLGYDSAYEQYF
NA	TRBJ2-3	TRBD2	TRBV7-3	TGTGCCAGCAGCTTAACGGGTAGCGGGGGTAGTACAGATACGCAGTATTTT	CASSLTGSGGSTDTQYF
NA	TRBJ2-5	NA	TRBV5-6	TGTGCCAGCAGCTTGGCCCAGGGTTTCCGAGAGACCCAGTACTTC	CASSLAQGFRETQYF
NA	TRBJ2-5	TRBD2	TRBV12-3/TRBV12-4	TGTGCCAGCAGTCCGGGACTAGCGGGGGCAGCGCAGTACTTC	CASSPGLAGAAQYF
NA	TRBJ1-5	NA	TRBV19	TGTGCCAGTAGTATAGGGACGAAGCCCCAGCATTTT	CASSIGTKPQHF
few	TRBJ1-4	NA	TRBV5-5	TGTGCCAGCAGCTTGCGGGGCCGAGAAAAACTGTTTTTT	CASSLRGREKLFF
few	TRBJ1-2	NA	TRBV28	TGTGCCAGCGGAATACAGGGTTATGGCTACACCTTC	CASGIQGYGYTF
few	TRBJ2-4	NA	TRBV6-2/TRBV6-3	TGTGCCAGCAGCAAAGGGGGAGCCGTAGCCAAAAACATTCAGTACTTC	CASSKGGAVAKNIQYF
NA	TRBJ2-6	NA	TRBV20-1	TGCAGTGCTAGAGACGAGACAGGTGGCTCTGGGGCCAACGTCCTGACTTTC	CSARDETGGSGANVLTF
NA	TRBJ2-3	TRBD1	TRBV20-1	TGCAGTGCTGTATTTGGGACAGGCAGGGGAGATACGCAGTATTTT	CSAVFGTGRGDTQYF
NA	TRBJ1-2	TRBD1	TRBV20-1	TGCAGTGCTAGAGCAGGGGGCACAGTAAACTATGGCTACACCTTC	CSARAGGTVNYGYTF
few	TRBJ1-2	NA	TRBV28	TGTGCCAGCATGCTGAACCCACTGATTGGCTACACCTTC	CASMLNPLIGYTF